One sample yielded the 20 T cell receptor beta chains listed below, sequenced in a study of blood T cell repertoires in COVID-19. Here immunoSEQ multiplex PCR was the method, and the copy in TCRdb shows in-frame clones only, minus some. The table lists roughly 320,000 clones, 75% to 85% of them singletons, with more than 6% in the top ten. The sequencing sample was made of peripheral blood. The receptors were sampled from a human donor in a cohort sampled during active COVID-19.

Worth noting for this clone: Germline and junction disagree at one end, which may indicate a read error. CDR3 bases: TGTGCCACCAGTGATAGTTATAGCGATCAGCCCCAGCATTTT. Its translation is CATSDSYSDQPQHF. The genes are TRBV24-1 and TRBJ1-5; D is ambiguous. CDR1 KGHDR and CDR2 SFDVKD come from the germline V gene. The CDR3 is made up of 14 amino acids.

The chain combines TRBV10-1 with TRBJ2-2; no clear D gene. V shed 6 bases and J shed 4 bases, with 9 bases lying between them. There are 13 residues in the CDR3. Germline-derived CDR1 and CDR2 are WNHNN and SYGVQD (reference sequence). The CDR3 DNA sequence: TGCGCCAGCAGCTTGTCCAGCACCGGGGAGCTGTTTTTT. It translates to CASSLSSTGELFF.

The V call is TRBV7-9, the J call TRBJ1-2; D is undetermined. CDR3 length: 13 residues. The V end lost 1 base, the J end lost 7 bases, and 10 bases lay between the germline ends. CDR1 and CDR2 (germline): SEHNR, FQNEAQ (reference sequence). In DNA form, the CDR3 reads TGTGCCAGCAGCTTAGTCGGGCTAGCTGGCTACACCTTC. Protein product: CASSLVGLAGYTF. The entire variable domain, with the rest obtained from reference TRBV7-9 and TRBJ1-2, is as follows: DTGVSQNPRHKITKRGQNVTFRCDPISEHNRLYWYRQTLGQGPEFLTYFQNEAQLEKSRLLSDRFSAERPKGSFSTLEIQRTEQGDSAMYLCASSLVGLAGYTFGSGTRLTVV.

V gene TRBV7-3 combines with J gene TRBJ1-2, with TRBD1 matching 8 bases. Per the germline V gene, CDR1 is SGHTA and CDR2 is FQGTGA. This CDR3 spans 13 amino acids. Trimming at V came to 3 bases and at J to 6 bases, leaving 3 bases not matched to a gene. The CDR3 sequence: CASSFRQGNGYTF. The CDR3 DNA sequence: TGTGCCAGCAGCTTTAGACAGGGGAATGGCTACACCTTC.

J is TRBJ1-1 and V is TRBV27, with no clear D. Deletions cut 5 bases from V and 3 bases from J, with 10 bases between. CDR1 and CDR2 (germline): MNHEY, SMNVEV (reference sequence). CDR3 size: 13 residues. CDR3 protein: CASSRRGDTEAFF. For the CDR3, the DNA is TGTGCCAGCAGTCGTCGCGGGGACACTGAAGCTTTCTTT.

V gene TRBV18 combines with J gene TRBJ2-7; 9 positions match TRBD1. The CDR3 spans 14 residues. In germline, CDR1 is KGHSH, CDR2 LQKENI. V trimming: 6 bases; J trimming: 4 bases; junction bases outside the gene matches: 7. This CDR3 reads CASSGRDRAYEQYF. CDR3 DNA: TGTGCCAGCTCCGGACGGGACAGGGCGTACGAGCAGTACTTC.

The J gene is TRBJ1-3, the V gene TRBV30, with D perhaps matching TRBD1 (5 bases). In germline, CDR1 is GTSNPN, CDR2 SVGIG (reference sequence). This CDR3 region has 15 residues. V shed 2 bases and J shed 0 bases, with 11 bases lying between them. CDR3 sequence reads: CAWSRDGSSGNTIYF. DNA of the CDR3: TGTGCCTGGAGTCGGGACGGGAGCTCTGGAAACACCATATATTTT.

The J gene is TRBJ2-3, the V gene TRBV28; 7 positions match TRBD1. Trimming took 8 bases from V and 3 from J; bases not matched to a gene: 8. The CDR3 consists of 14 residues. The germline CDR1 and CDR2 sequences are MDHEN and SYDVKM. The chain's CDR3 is CASSRGTLTDTQYF. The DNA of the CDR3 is TGTGCCAGCTCCAGGGGGACGCTGACAGATACGCAGTATTTT.

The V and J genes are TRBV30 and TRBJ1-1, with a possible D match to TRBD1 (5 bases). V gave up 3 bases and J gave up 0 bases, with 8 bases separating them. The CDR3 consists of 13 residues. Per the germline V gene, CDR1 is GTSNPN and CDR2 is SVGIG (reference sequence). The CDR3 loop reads CAWRLQVNTEAFF. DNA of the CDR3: TGTGCCTGGAGATTACAGGTGAACACTGAAGCTTTCTTT. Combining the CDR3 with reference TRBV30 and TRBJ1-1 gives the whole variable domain SQTIHQWPATLVQPVGSPLSLECTVEGTSNPNLYWYRQAAGRGLQLLFYSVGIGQISSEVPQNLSASRPQDRQFILSSKKLLLSDSGFYLCAWRLQVNTEAFFGQGTRLTVV.

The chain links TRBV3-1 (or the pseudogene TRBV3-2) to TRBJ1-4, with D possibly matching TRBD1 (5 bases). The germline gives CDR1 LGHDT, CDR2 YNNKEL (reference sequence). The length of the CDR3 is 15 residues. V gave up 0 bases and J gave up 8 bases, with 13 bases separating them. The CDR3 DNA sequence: TGTGCCAGCAGCCAAGATACGGGGGTAGGCGAAAAACTGTTTTTT. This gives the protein CASSQDTGVGEKLFF.

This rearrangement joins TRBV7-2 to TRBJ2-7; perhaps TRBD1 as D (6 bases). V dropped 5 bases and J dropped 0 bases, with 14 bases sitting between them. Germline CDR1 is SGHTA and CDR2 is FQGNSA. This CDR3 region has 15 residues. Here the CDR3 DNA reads TGTGCCAGCAGCCCGCGACAGGTAAACTCCTACGAGCAGTACTTC. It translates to CASSPRQVNSYEQYF.

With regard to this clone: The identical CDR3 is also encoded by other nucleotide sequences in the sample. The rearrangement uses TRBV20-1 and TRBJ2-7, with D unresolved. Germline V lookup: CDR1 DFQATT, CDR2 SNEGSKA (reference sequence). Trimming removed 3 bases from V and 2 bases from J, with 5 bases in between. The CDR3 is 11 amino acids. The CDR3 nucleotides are TGCAGTGCTAGGCAGGCCTACGAGCAGTACTTC. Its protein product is CSARQAYEQYF.

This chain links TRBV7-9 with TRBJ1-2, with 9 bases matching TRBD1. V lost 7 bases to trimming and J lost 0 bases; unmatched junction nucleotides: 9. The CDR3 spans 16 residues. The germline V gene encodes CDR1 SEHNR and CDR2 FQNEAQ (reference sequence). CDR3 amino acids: CASIQQGALPNYGYTF. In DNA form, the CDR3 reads TGTGCCAGCATCCAACAGGGGGCATTGCCTAACTATGGCTACACCTTC. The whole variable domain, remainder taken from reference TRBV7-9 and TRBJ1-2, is DTGVSQNPRHKITKRGQNVTFRCDPISEHNRLYWYRQTLGQGPEFLTYFQNEAQLEKSRLLSDRFSAERPKGSFSTLEIQRTEQGDSAMYLCASIQQGALPNYGYTFGSGTRLTVV.

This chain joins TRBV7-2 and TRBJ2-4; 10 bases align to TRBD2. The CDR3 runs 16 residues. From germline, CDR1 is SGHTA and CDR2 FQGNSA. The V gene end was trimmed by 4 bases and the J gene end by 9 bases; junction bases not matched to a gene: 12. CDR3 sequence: CASSSPSSGGRGIQYF. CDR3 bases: TGTGCCAGCAGCTCTCCTTCTAGCGGGGGCCGAGGCATTCAGTACTTC.

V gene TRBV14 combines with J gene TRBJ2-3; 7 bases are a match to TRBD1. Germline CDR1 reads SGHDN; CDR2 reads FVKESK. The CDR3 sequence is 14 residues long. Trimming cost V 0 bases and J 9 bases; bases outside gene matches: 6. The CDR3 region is CASSQDLRDRTQYF. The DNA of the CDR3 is TGTGCCAGCAGCCAAGACCTCCGGGACAGAACGCAGTATTTT. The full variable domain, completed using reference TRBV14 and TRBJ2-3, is EAGVTQFPSHSVIEKGQTVTLRCDPISGHDNLYWYRRVMGKEIKFLLHFVKESKQDESGMPNNRFLAERTGGTYSTLKVQPAELEDSGVYFCASSQDLRDRTQYFGPGTRLTVL.

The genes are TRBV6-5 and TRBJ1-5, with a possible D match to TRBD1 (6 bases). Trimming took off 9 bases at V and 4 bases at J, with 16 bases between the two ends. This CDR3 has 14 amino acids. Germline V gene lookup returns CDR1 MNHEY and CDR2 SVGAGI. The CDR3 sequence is CASATGMINQPQHF. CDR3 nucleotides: TGTGCCAGTGCTACAGGGATGATAAATCAGCCCCAGCATTTT.

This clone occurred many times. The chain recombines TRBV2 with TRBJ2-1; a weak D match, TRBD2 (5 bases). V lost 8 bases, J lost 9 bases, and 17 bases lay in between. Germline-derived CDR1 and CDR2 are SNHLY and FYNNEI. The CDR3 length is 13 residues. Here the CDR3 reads CASQQEGWGEQFF. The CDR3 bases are TGTGCCAGCCAACAAGAGGGTTGGGGTGAGCAGTTCTTC.

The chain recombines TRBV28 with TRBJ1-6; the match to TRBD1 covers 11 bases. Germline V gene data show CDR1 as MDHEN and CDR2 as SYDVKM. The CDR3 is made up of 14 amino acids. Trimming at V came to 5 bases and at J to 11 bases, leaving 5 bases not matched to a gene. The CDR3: CASSRTGGGAPLHF. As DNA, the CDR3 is TGTGCCAGCAGTAGGACAGGGGGCGGGGCACCCCTCCACTTT.

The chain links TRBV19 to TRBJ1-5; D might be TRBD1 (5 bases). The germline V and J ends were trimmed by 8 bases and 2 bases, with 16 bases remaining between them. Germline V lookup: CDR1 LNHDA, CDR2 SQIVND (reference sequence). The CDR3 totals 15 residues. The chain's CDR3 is CASEGRGIGNQPQHF. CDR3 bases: TGTGCCAGTGAAGGAAGGGGAATCGGCAATCAGCCCCAGCATTTT.

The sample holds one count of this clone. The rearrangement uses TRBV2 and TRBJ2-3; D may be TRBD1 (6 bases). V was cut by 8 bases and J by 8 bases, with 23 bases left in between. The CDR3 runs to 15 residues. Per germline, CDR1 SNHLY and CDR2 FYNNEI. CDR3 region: CASPTGTTKLGTQYF. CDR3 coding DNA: TGTGCCAGCCCAACCGGGACAACGAAGCTTGGTACGCAGTATTTT.